The 25 T cell receptor beta chains below were found in one sample sequenced in a study. TCRdb processed the RT-PCR reads anew with MiXCR; each CDR3 protein has one entry. The sample yields more than 600,000 distinct CDR3 sequences, 14% seen once. The material sequenced was memory CD4+ T cells from blood. Every receptor here comes from a female donor in good health, serving as a healthy control.

The sample holds a few counts of this clonotype. The V call is TRBV6-5, the J call TRBJ2-4, with D hard to call. Trimming pared 2 bases from V and 8 bases from J, leaving 19 bases between. Germline CDR1 MNHEY, CDR2 SVGAGI. CDR3 size: 16 residues. The CDR3 here is CASSYRPTSRVHIQYF. The CDR3 DNA sequence: TGTGCCAGCAGTTACCGTCCCACCTCTCGTGTCCACATTCAGTACTTC.

The chain is built from TRBV5-1 and TRBJ2-7; 13 nucleotides line up with TRBD2. J gave up 1 base and V 4 bases, and 2 bases lay outside the gene matches. In germline, CDR1 is SGHRS, CDR2 YFSETQ. This CDR3 is 15 amino acids long. CDR3 loop: CASSMGLAGSYEQYF. DNA for the CDR3: TGCGCCAGCAGCATGGGACTAGCGGGATCCTACGAGCAGTACTTC.

This sequence joins TRBV6-5 and TRBJ1-2, with unresolved D. The V gene's germline CDR1 is MNHEY and CDR2 SVGAGI. The CDR3 totals 15 residues. The germline V and J ends were trimmed by 1 base and 0 bases, with 9 bases remaining between them. The CDR3 DNA follows: TGTGCCAGCAGTTACTATTCCACGGCTAACTATGGCTACACCTTC. The encoded protein is CASSYYSTANYGYTF.

The chain's CDR3 is CASSGWGAQGTDTQYF. CDR3 bases: TGTGCCAGCAGTGGGTGGGGGGCGCAGGGCACAGATACGCAGTATTTT. The chain recombines TRBV12-3 or TRBV12-4 with TRBJ2-3; D assignment may be TRBD1 or TRBD2 (6 bases each). V was clipped by 5 bases and J by 1 base, with 16 bases between them. The CDR3 loop spans 16 amino acids.

This chain connects TRBV4-2 to TRBJ2-7; the match to TRBD2 covers 8 bases. Germline assignment: CDR1 LGHNA and CDR2 YNFKEQ. Trimming cost V 4 bases and J 0 bases; bases outside gene matches: 11. The CDR3 has 17 residues. For the CDR3, the DNA is TGTGCCAGCAGCCCCCCGGCGGGAGGTACTTTCTCCTACGAGCAGTACTTC. Translation: CASSPPAGGTFSYEQYF.

This clonotype has ten or more counts. J is TRBJ2-3 and V is TRBV7-9, with D hard to call. The CDR3 has 14 residues. Germline assignment: CDR1 SEHNR and CDR2 FQNEAQ (reference sequence). V lost 7 bases and J 2 bases, leaving 13 bases between the germline ends. CDR3 nucleotide sequence: TGTGCCAGCACCACCTCAGGTGTCACAGATACGCAGTATTTT. This encodes CASTTSGVTDTQYF.

This clonotype was seen more than once but under ten times. J is TRBJ2-5 and V is TRBV20-1; D is undetermined. Between the trimmed V and J ends, which lost 0 bases and 5 bases, there was a span of 16 bases. The CDR3 has 15 residues. Germline V gene lookup returns CDR1 DFQATT and CDR2 SNEGSKA (reference sequence). The CDR3 bases are TGCAGTGCTAGAGATAGCCAGCTGACTTGGGAGACCCAGTACTTC. The encoded protein is CSARDSQLTWETQYF.

The chain has TRBV2 and TRBJ2-5; D is unclear. The V and J ends lost 0 bases and 1 base respectively, with 9 bases between them. Germline assignment: CDR1 SNHLY and CDR2 FYNNEI. The CDR3 sequence is 15 residues long. The CDR3 sequence is CASSEAMTPQETQYF. CDR3 sequence (DNA): TGTGCCAGCAGTGAAGCGATGACACCCCAAGAGACCCAGTACTTC.

As concerns this clonotype: The germline gene is not matched at one end of the junction; a read error may be the cause. The chain couples TRBV10-3 to TRBJ1-6; 12 bases are a match to TRBD1. The V gene's germline CDR1 is ENHRY and CDR2 SYGVKD. The CDR3 loop spans 17 amino acids. The CDR3 region has the DNA TGTGCCATCAGTAAGTCGGCCGGGACAGGGGGCAATTCACCCCTCCACTTT. Translating gives CAISKSAGTGGNSPLHF.

The table lists this clonotype with many counts. V gene TRBV7-2 combines with J gene TRBJ2-2; 13 bases are a match to TRBD2. This CDR3 region has 18 residues. J gave up 6 bases and V 5 bases, and 12 bases lay outside the gene matches. Germline V lookup: CDR1 SGHTA, CDR2 FQGNSA. CDR3: CASSAETSGRFSAGELFF. CDR3 nucleotides: TGTGCCAGCAGCGCAGAGACTAGCGGGAGGTTTAGTGCCGGGGAGCTGTTTTTT. Full variable domain (remainder filled in from reference TRBV7-2 and TRBJ2-2): GAGVSQSPSNKVTEKGKDVELRCDPISGHTALYWYRQSLGQGLEFLIYFQGNSAPDKSGLPSDRFSAERTGGSVSTLTIQRTQQEDSAVYLCASSAETSGRFSAGELFFGEGSRLTVL.

This clonotype was picked up a small number of times. The chain carries TRBV20-1 and TRBJ2-2; D uncertain. Between the trimmed V and J ends, which lost 3 bases and 5 bases, there was a span of 10 bases. This CDR3 has 13 residues. Germline V gene data show CDR1 as DFQATT and CDR2 as SNEGSKA (reference sequence). CDR3 in amino acids: CSASLLGTGELFF. The CDR3 nucleotides are TGCAGTGCTAGCCTTCTTGGGACCGGGGAGCTGTTTTTT.

V and J are TRBV7-2 and TRBJ2-2; no definite D call. The CDR3 is made up of 14 amino acids. The V and J ends lost 2 bases and 4 bases respectively, with 8 bases between them. Germline V gene lookup returns CDR1 SGHTA and CDR2 FQGNSA. CDR3 DNA sequence: TGTGCCAGCAGCTTATATGGGCGCACCGGGGAGCTGTTTTTT. It translates to CASSLYGRTGELFF.

This clonotype showed up just a few times. The rearrangement links TRBV20-1 to TRBJ2-1, with D tentatively TRBD2 (6 bases). The CDR3 consists of 16 residues. V was shortened by 0 bases and J by 4 bases, with 16 bases between the two germline ends. Germline-derived CDR1 and CDR2 are DFQATT and SNEGSKA (reference sequence). The CDR3 coding sequence is TGCAGTGCTAGAGATCTGGTGGGAGGCTTTTACAATGAGCAGTTCTTC. Its protein is CSARDLVGGFYNEQFF.

This clonotype has at least ten counts. The chain has TRBV7-2 and TRBJ2-3, with TRBD2 matching 8 bases. The CDR3 is 15 residues long. V lost 2 bases to trimming and J lost 6 bases; unmatched junction nucleotides: 7. CDR1 and CDR2 from the germline V gene are SGHTA and FQGNSA. The CDR3 DNA follows: TGTGCCAGCAGCTTACGGGGGGGACGAACCGATACGCAGTATTTT. Protein: CASSLRGGRTDTQYF.

For the CDR3, the DNA is TGCAGTGCTAGAGTCGGGGCTGGGGCCAACGTCCTGACTTTC. The encoded protein is CSARVGAGANVLTF. The gene calls are TRBV20-1 and TRBJ2-6; D perhaps matches TRBD2 (5 bases). The CDR3 consists of 14 residues. V was cut by 1 base and J by 2 bases, with 6 bases left in between. Per germline, CDR1 DFQATT and CDR2 SNEGSKA (reference sequence).

There are a few counts of this clonotype. The chain combines TRBV12-3 or TRBV12-4 with TRBJ2-6, with D possibly matching TRBD1 (6 bases). The length of the CDR3 is 14 residues. V was trimmed by 8 bases and J by 4 bases, leaving 12 bases between them. The chain's CDR3 is CASSGGAGANVLTF. The CDR3 DNA is TGTGCCAGCTCTGGGGGCGCAGGGGCCAACGTCCTGACTTTC.

This clonotype occurred a few times. The chain uses TRBV28 and TRBJ2-1; D may be TRBD1 or TRBD2 (6 bases each). V was clipped by 7 bases and J by 7 bases, with 20 bases between them. This CDR3 contains 15 residues. Germline-derived CDR1 and CDR2 are MDHEN and SYDVKM. CDR3 amino acids: CASTVGGTIVNEQFF. As DNA, the CDR3 is TGTGCCAGCACAGTGGGCGGGACAATCGTTAATGAGCAGTTCTTC. Full variable domain (missing parts from reference TRBV28 and TRBJ2-1): DVKVTQSSRYLVKRTGEKVFLECVQDMDHENMFWYRQDPGLGLRLIYFSYDVKMKEKGDIPEGYSVSREKKERFSLILESASTNQTSMYLCASTVGGTIVNEQFFGPGTRLTVL.

This clonotype was seen repeatedly, ten times or more. This chain uses TRBV7-9 with TRBJ1-2, with 9 nucleotides matching TRBD1. Trimming cost V 4 bases and J 2 bases; bases outside gene matches: 2. The germline V gene encodes CDR1 SEHNR and CDR2 FQNEAQ (reference sequence). CDR3 length: 14 amino acids. The CDR3 nucleotides read TGTGCCAGCAGCTCGACAGGGGGAAACTATGGCTACACCTTC. Translating gives CASSSTGGNYGYTF.

This clonotype was detected only a few times. The rearrangement joins TRBV9 to TRBJ2-1; no clear D gene. Per germline, CDR1 SGDLS and CDR2 YYNGEE. The ends were cut back, 7 bases at V and 6 bases at J, with 11 bases in the middle. The CDR3 loop spans 12 amino acids. The CDR3 spells CASGLLVNEQFF. The CDR3 DNA reads TGTGCCAGCGGGCTGCTAGTCAATGAGCAGTTCTTC.

This clonotype was counted a few times. The gene calls are TRBV7-9 and TRBJ2-3; 7 nucleotides align to TRBD1. The V gene's germline CDR1 is SEHNR and CDR2 FQNEAQ (reference sequence). The V gene end was trimmed by 5 bases and the J gene end by 2 bases; junction bases not matched to a gene: 13. The CDR3 is 17 amino acids. CDR3 sequence reads: CASSPGWEQGYTDTQYF. The CDR3, as DNA: TGTGCCAGCAGCCCCGGGTGGGAACAGGGGTACACAGATACGCAGTATTTT.

The chain carries TRBV24-1 and TRBJ2-1; 8 bases map to TRBD2. With 9 bases clipped from V and 6 bases from J, the junction kept 6 bases outside the gene matches. There are 13 residues in the CDR3. Germline V gene lookup returns CDR1 KGHDR and CDR2 SFDVKD. The CDR3 region has the DNA TGTGCCACCCAAAGCGGGGGTGTCAATGAGCAGTTCTTC. Translating it yields CATQSGGVNEQFF.

This clonotype has just a few counts. This chain links TRBV4-1 with TRBJ2-3; D uncertain. The CDR3 has 15 amino acids. The germline gives CDR1 MGHRA, CDR2 YSYEKL. V gave up 4 bases and J gave up 2 bases, with 13 bases separating them. CDR3 loop: CASSLGARTTDTQYF. Written as DNA, the CDR3 is TGCGCCAGCAGCCTAGGAGCGAGGACCACAGATACGCAGTATTTT.

This clonotype was picked up many times. The chain employs TRBV20-1 and TRBJ1-1; 7 nucleotides align to TRBD1. Trimming cost V 2 bases and J 6 bases; bases outside gene matches: 9. The germline V gene encodes CDR1 DFQATT and CDR2 SNEGSKA (reference sequence). The CDR3 has 14 residues. Here the CDR3 reads CSARRVTGFPEAFF. Written as DNA, the CDR3 is TGCAGTGCTAGACGAGTGACAGGGTTCCCTGAAGCTTTCTTT.

This clonotype was seen more than once but under ten times. The DNA of the CDR3 is TGTGCCAGCTCATCCTCCGGTCTGGTTGGTGGTCAGCCCCAGCATTTT. Protein: CASSSSGLVGGQPQHF. The chain carries TRBV18 and TRBJ1-5; no firm D call. The CDR3 contains 16 residues. V shed 5 bases and J shed 6 bases, with 20 bases lying between them. Germline V gene lookup returns CDR1 KGHSH and CDR2 LQKENI.

Only a few counts were recorded for this clonotype. The rearrangement links TRBV6-1 to TRBJ2-1; TRBD2 might be the D (5 bases). This CDR3 has 14 amino acids. Germline V lookup: CDR1 MNHNS, CDR2 SASEGT. V was clipped by 6 bases and J by 0 bases, with 9 bases between them. CDR3 amino acids: CASRIGSSYNEQFF. CDR3 coding DNA: TGTGCCAGCAGAATAGGGAGCTCCTACAATGAGCAGTTCTTC.